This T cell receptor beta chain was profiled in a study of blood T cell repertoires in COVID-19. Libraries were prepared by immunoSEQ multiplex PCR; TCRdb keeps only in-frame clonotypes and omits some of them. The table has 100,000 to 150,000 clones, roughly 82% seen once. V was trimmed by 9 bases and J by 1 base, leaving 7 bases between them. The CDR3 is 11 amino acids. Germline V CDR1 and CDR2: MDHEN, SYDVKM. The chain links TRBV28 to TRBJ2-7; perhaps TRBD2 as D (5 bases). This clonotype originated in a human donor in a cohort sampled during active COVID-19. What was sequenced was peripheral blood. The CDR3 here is CASGESYEQYF. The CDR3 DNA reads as TGTGCCAGTGGGGAGTCCTACGAGCAGTACTTC.